Each of the 4 T cell receptor beta chains below was sequenced from the same sample in a study of glioma-infiltrating T cells after dendritic cell vaccination. Clones were sequenced by immunoSEQ multiplex PCR, and TCRdb holds only the in-frame ones, with some missing. The sample records 90,000 to 110,000 clones, nearly 90% being singletons. The time point: after dendritic cell vaccination, including at tumor progression/relapse. The starting material was blood, obtained after dendritic cell vaccination. The source of these receptors is a human donor with glioblastoma.

The chain couples TRBV5-6 to TRBJ1-5; D might be TRBD1 (5 bases). V was pared by 0 bases and J by 5 bases, with 12 bases between. Germline CDR1 is SGHDT and CDR2 is YYEEEE. The CDR3 is made up of 15 amino acids. Here the CDR3 DNA reads TGTGCCAGCAGCTTGGGGCAGGGTGGCGATCAGCCCCAGCATTTT. Translating gives CASSLGQGGDQPQHF.

CDR3 residues: CASTPQANTGELFF. In nucleotides, the CDR3 is TGTGCCAGCACCCCTCAGGCGAACACCGGGGAGCTGTTTTTT. The chain uses TRBV6-6 and TRBJ2-2; the D is unclear. The V end lost 7 bases, the J end lost 0 bases, and 9 bases lay between the germline ends. The V gene's germline CDR1 is MNHNY and CDR2 SVGAGI (reference sequence). The CDR3 loop spans 14 amino acids.

The chain recombines TRBV6-5 with TRBJ2-5; D possibly corresponds to TRBD2 (6 bases). The CDR3 is 13 residues long. V was pared by 2 bases and J by 3 bases, with 7 bases between. Germline-derived CDR1 and CDR2 are MNHEY and SVGAGI. The CDR3 spells CASSYASEETQYF. CDR3 nucleotides: TGTGCCAGCAGTTACGCTAGCGAAGAGACCCAGTACTTC.

The rearrangement links TRBV6-1 to TRBJ2-5, with a weak D call TRBD2 (5 bases). The CDR3 length is 14 residues. The germline CDR1 and CDR2 sequences are MNHNS and SASEGT. V gave up 1 base and J gave up 7 bases, with 13 bases separating them. The CDR3 protein is CASSEVWAAGTQYF. CDR3 sequence (DNA): TGTGCCAGCAGTGAAGTCTGGGCCGCGGGGACCCAGTACTTC.